The clone carrying this TCR beta chain was seen a few times. What it recognizes is unknown. Deletions cut 6 bases from V and 4 bases from J, with 8 bases between. CDR1 is KGHSH, CDR2 LQKENI, per germline. The CDR3 spans 12 residues. For ophthalmopathy patients, the Clinical Activity Score was at least 3 and the NOSPECS grade at least 4; duration was under 3 months. It was uncontrolled infection, other autoimmune disease, pregnancy or lactation that excluded patients. The sample is drawn from a study of T cells in Graves' hyperthyroidism and ophthalmopathy. Study context: The authors collected peripheral blood at initial diagnosis, before any treatment.

The study, taken as a whole, reports: Most thyroid-expanded clonotypes above 0.001 were also found in blood.

Amplification yielded TCR beta CDR3 regions, with RNA transcripts as the source. The TCR CDR3 first-round RT-PCR relied on the HTBI primer set. Each CDR3 protein is one row after TCRdb ran MiXCR on the multiplex PCR reads. Altogether approximately 380,000 distinct CDR3 sequences are present, 15% to 20% being singletons, with the ten largest covering 35% to 45%. This receptor was identified in a young man with Graves' ophthalmopathy. The sample taken for sequencing was blood. J is TRBJ2-3 and V is TRBV18; D remains ambiguous. CDR3 protein: CASSLEADTQYF. The CDR3, as DNA: TGTGCCAGCTCCCTCGAGGCAGATACGCAGTATTTT.